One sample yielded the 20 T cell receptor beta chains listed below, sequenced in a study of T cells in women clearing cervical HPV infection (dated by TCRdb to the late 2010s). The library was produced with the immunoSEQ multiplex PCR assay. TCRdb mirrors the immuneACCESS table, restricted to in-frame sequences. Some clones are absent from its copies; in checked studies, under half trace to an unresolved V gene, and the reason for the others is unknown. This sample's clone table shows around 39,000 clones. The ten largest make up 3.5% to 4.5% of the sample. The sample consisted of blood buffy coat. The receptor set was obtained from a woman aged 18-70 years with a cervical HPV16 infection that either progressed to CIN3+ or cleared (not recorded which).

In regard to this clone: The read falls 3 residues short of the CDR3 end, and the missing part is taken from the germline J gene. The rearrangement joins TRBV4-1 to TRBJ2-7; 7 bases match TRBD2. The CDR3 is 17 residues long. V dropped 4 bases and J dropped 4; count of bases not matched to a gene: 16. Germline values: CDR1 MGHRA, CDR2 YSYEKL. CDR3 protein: CASSPMVYAGEVYEQYF. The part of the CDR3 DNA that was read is TGCGCCAGCAGCCCGATGGTGTATGCGGGAGAGGTATACGAG.

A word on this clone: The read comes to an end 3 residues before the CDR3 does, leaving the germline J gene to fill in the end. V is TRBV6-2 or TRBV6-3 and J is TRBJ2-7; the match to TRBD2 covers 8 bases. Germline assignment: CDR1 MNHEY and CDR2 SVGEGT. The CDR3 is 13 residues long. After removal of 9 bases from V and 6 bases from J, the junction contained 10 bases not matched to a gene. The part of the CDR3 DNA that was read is TGTGCCAGTAACAAGCGGGAGATCGGCGAG. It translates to CASNKREIGE. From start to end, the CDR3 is CASNKREIGEQYF.

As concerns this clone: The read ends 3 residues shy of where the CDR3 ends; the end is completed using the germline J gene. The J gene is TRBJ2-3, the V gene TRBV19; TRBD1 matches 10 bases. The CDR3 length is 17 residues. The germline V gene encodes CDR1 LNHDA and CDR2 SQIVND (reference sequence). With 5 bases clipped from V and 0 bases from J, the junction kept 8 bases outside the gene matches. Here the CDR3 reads CASSPGQGTPSTDTQYF. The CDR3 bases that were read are TGTGCCAGTAGTCCGGGACAGGGGACCCCCAGCACAGATACG.

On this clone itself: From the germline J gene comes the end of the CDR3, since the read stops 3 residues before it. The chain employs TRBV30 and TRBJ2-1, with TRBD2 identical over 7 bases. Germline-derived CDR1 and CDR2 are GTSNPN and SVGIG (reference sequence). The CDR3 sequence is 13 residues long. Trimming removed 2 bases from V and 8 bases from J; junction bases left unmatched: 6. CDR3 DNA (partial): TGTGCCTGGAGTCTACGGAGCGGGGATGAG. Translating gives CAWSLRSGDE. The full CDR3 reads CAWSLRSGDEQFF.

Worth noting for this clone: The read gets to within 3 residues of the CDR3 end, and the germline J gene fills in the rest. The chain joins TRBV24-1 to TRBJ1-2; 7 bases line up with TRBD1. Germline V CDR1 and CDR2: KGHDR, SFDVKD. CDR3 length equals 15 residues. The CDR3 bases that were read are TGTGCCACCAGTGTCCTCCGAACAGGGGAACTGAGC. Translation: CATSVLRTGELS. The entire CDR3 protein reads CATSVLRTGELSYTF.

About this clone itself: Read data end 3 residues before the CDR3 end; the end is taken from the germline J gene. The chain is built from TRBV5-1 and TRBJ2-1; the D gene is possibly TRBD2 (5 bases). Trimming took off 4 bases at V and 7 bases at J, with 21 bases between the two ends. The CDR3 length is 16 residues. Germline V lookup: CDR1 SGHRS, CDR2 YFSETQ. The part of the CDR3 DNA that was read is TGCGCCAGCAGCCCCCCGTCCCCTCGCGGGTGGAATGAG. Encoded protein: CASSPPSPRGWNE. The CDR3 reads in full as CASSPPSPRGWNEQFF.

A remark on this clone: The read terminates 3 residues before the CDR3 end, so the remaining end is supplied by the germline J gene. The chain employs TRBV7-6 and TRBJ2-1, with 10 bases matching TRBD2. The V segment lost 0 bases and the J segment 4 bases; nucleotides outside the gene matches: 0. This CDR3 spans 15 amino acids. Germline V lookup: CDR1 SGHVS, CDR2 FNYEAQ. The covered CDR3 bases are TGTGCCAGCAGCTTAGCACTAGCGGGGTACAATGAG. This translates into CASSLALAGYNE. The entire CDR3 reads CASSLALAGYNEQFF.

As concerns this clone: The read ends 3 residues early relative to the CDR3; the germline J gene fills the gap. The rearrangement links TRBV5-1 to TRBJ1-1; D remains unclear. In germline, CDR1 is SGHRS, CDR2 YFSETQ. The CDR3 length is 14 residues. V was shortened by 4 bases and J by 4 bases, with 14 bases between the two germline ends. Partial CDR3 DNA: TGCGCCAGCAGCCTTGATACAATCAGCACTGAA. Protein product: CASSLDTISTE. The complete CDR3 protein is CASSLDTISTEAFF.

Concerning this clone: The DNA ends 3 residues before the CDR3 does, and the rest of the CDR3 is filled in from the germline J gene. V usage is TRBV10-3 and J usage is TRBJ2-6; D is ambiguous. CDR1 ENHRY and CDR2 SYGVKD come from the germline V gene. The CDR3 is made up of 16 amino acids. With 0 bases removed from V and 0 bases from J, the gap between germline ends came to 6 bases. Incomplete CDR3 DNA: TGTGCCATCAGTGAGTCTGTCCGCTCTGGGGCCAACGTC. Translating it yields CAISESVRSGANV. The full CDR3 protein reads CAISESVRSGANVLTF.

The CDR3 is CASSQPTGSNEKLFF. The part of the CDR3 DNA that was read is TGCGCCAGCAGCCAGCCGACAGGGTCTAATGAAAAA. The chain recombines TRBV4-1 with TRBJ1-4; 7 bases are a match to TRBD1. The CDR3 end falls 3 residues outside the read, so it is completed with the germline J gene. The CDR3 consists of 15 residues. Germline assignment: CDR1 MGHRA and CDR2 YSYEKL. Trimming removed 3 bases from V and 3 bases from J; junction bases left unmatched: 4.

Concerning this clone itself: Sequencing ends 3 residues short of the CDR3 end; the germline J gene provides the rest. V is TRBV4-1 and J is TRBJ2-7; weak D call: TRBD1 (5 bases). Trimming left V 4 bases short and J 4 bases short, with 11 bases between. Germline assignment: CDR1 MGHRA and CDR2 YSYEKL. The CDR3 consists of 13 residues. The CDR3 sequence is CASSLGRDYEQYF. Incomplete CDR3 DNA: TGCGCCAGCAGCCTTGGCAGGGATTACGAG.

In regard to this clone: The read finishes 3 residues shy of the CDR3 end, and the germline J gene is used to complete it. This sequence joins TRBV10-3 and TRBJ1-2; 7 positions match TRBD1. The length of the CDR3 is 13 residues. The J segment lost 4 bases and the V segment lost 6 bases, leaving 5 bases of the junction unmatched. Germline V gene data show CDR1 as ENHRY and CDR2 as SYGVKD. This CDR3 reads CAIRDGTAYGYTF. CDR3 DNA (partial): TGTGCCATCAGGGATGGGACAGCCTATGGC.

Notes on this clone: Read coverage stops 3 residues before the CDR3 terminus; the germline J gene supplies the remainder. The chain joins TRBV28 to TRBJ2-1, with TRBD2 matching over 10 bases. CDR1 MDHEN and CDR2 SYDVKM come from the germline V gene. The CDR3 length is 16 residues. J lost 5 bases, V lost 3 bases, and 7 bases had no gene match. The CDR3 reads CASSFPTSGVHNEQFF. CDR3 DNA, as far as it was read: TGTGCCAGCAGTTTCCCCACTAGCGGGGTTCACAATGAG.

The sequenced CDR3 bases are TGTGCCAGCAGTGAGGAAGAATTTAGGGGTACG. Protein: CASSEEEFRGT. In full, the CDR3 is CASSEEEFRGTQYF. V usage is TRBV2 and J usage is TRBJ2-3; D is perhaps TRBD1 (5 bases). The read comes to an end 3 residues before the CDR3 does, leaving the germline J gene to fill in the end. Trimming took off 3 bases at V and 8 bases at J, with 15 bases between the two ends. CDR1 is SNHLY, CDR2 FYNNEI, per germline. The CDR3 spans 14 residues. The complete variable domain, with remaining parts taken from reference TRBV2 and TRBJ2-3, reads EPEVTQTPSHQVTQMGQEVILRCVPISNHLYFYWYRQILGQKVEFLVSFYNNEISEKSEIFDDQFSVERPDGSNFTLKIRSTKLEDSAMYFCASSEEEFRGTQYFGPGTRLTVL.

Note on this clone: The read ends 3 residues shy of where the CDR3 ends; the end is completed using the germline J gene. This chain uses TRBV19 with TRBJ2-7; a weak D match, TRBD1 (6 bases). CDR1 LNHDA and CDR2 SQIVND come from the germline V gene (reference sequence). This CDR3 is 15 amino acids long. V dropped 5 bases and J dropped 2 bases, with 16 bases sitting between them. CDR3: CASSYRQGSAYEQYF. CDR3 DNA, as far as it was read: TGTGCCAGTAGTTATAGGCAGGGGTCGGCCTACGAG.

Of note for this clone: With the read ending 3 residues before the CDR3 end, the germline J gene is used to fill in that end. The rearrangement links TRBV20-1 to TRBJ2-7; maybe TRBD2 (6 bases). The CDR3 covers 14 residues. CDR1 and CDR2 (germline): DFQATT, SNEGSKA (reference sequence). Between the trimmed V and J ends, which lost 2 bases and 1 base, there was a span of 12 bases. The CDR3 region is CSARTGTSSYEQYF. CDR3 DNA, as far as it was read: TGCAGTGCTAGAACCGGGACTTCATCCTACGAG.

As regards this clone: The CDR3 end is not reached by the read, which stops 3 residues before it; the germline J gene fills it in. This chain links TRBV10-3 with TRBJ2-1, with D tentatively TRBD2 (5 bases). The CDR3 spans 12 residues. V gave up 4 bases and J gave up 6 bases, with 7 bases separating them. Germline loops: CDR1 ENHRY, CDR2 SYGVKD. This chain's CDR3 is CAISGEGNEQFF. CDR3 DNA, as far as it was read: TGTGCCATCAGTGGTGAGGGCAATGAG.

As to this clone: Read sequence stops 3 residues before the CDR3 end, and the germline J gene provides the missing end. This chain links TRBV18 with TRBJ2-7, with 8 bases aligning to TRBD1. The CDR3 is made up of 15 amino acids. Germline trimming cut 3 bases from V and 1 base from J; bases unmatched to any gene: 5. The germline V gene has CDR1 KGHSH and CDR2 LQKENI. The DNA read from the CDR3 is TGTGCCAGCTCACCGCAGGGGGCAGCATCCTACGAG. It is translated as CASSPQGAASYE. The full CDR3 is CASSPQGAASYEQYF. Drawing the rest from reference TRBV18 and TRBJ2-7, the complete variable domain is NAGVMQNPRHLVRRRGQEARLRCSPMKGHSHVYWYRQLPEEGLKFMVYLQKENIIDESGMPKERFSAEFPKEGPSILRIQQVVRGDSAAYFCASSPQGAASYEQYFGPGTRLTVT.

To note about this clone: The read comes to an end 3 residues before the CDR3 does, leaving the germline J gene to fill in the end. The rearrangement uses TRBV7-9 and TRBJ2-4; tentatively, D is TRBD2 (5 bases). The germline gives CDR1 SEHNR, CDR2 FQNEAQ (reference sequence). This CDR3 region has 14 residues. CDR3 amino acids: CASTIPGVGYGQYF. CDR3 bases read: TGTGCCAGCACCATACCCGGGGTTGGCTATGGT.

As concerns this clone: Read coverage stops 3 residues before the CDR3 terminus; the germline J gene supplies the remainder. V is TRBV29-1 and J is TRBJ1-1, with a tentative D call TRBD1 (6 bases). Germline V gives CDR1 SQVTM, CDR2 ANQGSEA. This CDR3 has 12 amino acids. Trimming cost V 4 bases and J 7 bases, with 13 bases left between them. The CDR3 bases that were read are TGCAGCGTTGTTGGGGACATGAATGAA. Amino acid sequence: CSVVGDMNE. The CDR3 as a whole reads CSVVGDMNEAFF.